This TCR beta chain was profiled in a study of T-cell reconstitution after alpha-beta-depleted transplantation in children. With respect to this clonotype: Its antigen is still unknown.

Germline assignment: CDR1 MNHNS and CDR2 SASEGT. The CDR3 spans 16 residues. V shed 7 bases and J 7 bases; nucleotides not matched to a gene: 13. TCRbeta library construction was performed incorporating unique molecular identifiers. From the PCR reads, TCRdb called clonotypes with MiXCR, one entry per CDR3 protein. The data contain 200,000 to 250,000 distinct CDR3 sequences, roughly 8.2% of them singletons. General observations from the study: Several patients had high TCRbeta diversity at day 60; it came from surviving recipient T cells and thymic progenitors.

This chain links TRBV6-1 with TRBJ2-1; TRBD1 matches at 10 bases. The sequence derives from a male patient aged 10-17 years who had a stem cell transplant for acute lymphoblastic leukemia, so the T cells may come from the graft donor. This material consisted of PBMCs, mostly from graft donor cells, taken 180 days after TCRalphabeta/CD19-depleted stem cell transplant. CDR3 protein: CASTLIRDRGFNEQFF. Written as DNA, the CDR3 is TGTGCCAGCACGCTAATCCGGGACAGGGGATTTAATGAGCAGTTCTTC.